Presented here are 6 T cell receptor beta chains from one specimen sequenced in a study of response to subunit inactivated influenza vaccine. MiXCR was run by TCRdb on the RT-PCR reads, yielding one entry per CDR3 protein. The profile shows hundreds of thousands of distinct CDR3 sequences, approximately 15% of them singletons. The sample here was PBMCs from blood, taken roughly 2 weeks before vaccination. The receptors shown here come from a man aged 50-59 years who received an inactivated influenza vaccine.

This clonotype was observed many times. This chain links TRBV28 with TRBJ2-2; 11 bases map to TRBD1. Trimming cost V 2 bases and J 4 bases; bases outside gene matches: 3. Germline CDR1 MDHEN, CDR2 SYDVKM. The CDR3 is 16 amino acids. In nucleotides, the CDR3 is TGTGCCAGCAGTTTACTTGGGACAGGGGGCACCGGGGAGCTGTTTTTT. Amino acids: CASSLLGTGGTGELFF. The entire variable domain, with the rest obtained from reference TRBV28 and TRBJ2-2, is as follows: DVKVTQSSRYLVKRTGEKVFLECVQDMDHENMFWYRQDPGLGLRLIYFSYDVKMKEKGDIPEGYSVSREKKERFSLILESASTNQTSMYLCASSLLGTGGTGELFFGEGSRLTVL.

This chain links TRBV3-1 with TRBJ1-1, with D perhaps TRBD1 (6 bases). The CDR3 runs 13 residues. Germline V gene sequence: CDR1 LGHDT, CDR2 YNNKEL (reference sequence). Trimming removed 4 bases at V and 11 bases at J, with 17 bases between. CDR3 coding DNA: TGTGCCAGCAGCCCCCGCAGGGGCTTAGTGGCTTTCTTT. Encoded protein: CASSPRRGLVAFF. Complete variable domain (other parts from reference TRBV3-1 and TRBJ1-1): DTAVSQTPKYLVTQMGNDKSIKCEQNLGHDTMYWYKQDSKKFLKIMFSYNNKELIINETVPNRFSPKSPDKAHLNLHINSLELGDSAVYFCASSPRRGLVAFFGQGTRLTVV.

This clonotype was seen only a few times. The rearrangement uses TRBV7-2 and TRBJ2-7; TRBD1 aligns across 7 bases. There are 14 residues in the CDR3. Germline CDR1 reads SGHTA; CDR2 reads FQGNSA. Trimming at V came to 5 bases and at J to 1 base, leaving 5 bases not matched to a gene. The CDR3 here is CASSPNRGSYEQYF. As DNA, the CDR3 is TGTGCCAGCAGCCCAAACAGGGGTTCCTACGAGCAGTACTTC.

A few counts support this clonotype. The chain has TRBV29-1 and TRBJ1-4; perhaps TRBD1 as D (5 bases). The V gene lost 4 bases and the J gene lost 8 bases, with 17 bases spanning the gap. This CDR3 is built from 14 residues. CDR1 and CDR2 (germline): SQVTM, ANQGSEA. The CDR3 reads CSVGEGTGREKLFF. The DNA of the CDR3 is TGCAGCGTTGGGGAGGGGACCGGCAGGGAAAAACTGTTTTTT.

The rearrangement uses TRBV11-2 and TRBJ2-1; either TRBD1 or TRBD2 may supply D (5 bases each). The CDR3 runs 15 residues. From germline, CDR1 is SGHAT and CDR2 FQNNGV. Between the trimmed V and J ends, which lost 5 bases and 7 bases, there was a span of 18 bases. CDR3 in DNA: TGTGCCAGCAGCCCGGGGCCTACTAGTGATAATGAGCAGTTCTTC. Translated, it gives CASSPGPTSDNEQFF. The complete variable domain, with remaining parts taken from reference TRBV11-2 and TRBJ2-1, reads EAGVAQSPRYKIIEKRQSVAFWCNPISGHATLYWYQQILGQGPKLLIQFQNNGVVDDSQLPKDRFSAERLKGVDSTLKIQPAKLEDSAVYLCASSPGPTSDNEQFFGPGTRLTVL.

The table lists this clonotype with a few counts. This rearrangement joins TRBV6-5 to TRBJ2-2; 8 bases match TRBD2. Germline V CDR1 and CDR2: MNHEY, SVGAGI. V gave up 0 bases and J gave up 7 bases; unmatched junction bases: 7. This CDR3 spans 16 amino acids. CDR3 amino acids: CASSYSRGGYGGELFF. The CDR3 bases are TGTGCCAGCAGTTACTCCCGGGGGGGGTATGGCGGGGAGCTGTTTTTT.